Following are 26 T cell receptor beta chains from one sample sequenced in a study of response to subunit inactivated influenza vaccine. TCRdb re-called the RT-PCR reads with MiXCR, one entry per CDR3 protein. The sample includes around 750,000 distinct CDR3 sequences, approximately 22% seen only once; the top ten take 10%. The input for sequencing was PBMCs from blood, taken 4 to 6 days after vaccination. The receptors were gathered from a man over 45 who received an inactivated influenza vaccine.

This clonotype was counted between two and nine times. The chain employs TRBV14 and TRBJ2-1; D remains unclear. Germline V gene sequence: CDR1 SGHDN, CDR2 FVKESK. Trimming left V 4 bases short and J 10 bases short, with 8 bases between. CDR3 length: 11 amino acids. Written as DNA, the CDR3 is TGTGCCAGCAGCCCAGGCTGGGAGCAGTTCTTC. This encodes CASSPGWEQFF.

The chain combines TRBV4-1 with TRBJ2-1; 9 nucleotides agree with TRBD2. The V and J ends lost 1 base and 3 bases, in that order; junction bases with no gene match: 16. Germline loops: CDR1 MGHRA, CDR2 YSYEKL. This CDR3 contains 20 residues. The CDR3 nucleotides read TGCGCCAGCAGCCAAGTGAGAGGTGGGGTACCAGCGGGGGGCTACAATGAGCAGTTCTTC. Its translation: CASSQVRGGVPAGGYNEQFF.

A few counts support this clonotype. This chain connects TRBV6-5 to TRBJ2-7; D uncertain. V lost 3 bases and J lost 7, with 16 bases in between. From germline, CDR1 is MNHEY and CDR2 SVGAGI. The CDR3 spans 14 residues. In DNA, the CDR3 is TGTGCCAGCAGTTATGCCCGACACGCCTTGGAGCAGTACTTC. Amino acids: CASSYARHALEQYF.

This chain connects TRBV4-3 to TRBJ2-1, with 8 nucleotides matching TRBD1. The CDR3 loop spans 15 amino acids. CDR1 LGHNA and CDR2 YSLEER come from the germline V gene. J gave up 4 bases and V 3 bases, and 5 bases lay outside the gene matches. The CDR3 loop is CASSHKNRGYNEQFF. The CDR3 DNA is TGCGCCAGCAGCCACAAAAACAGGGGGTACAATGAGCAGTTCTTC.

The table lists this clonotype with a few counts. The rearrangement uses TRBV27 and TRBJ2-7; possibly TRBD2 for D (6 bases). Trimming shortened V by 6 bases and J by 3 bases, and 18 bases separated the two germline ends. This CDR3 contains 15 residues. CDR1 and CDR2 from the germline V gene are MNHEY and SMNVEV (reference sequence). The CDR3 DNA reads TGTGCCAGCAGGCTAGGGACTCACGGGCTCTACGAGCAGTACTTC. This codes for CASRLGTHGLYEQYF.

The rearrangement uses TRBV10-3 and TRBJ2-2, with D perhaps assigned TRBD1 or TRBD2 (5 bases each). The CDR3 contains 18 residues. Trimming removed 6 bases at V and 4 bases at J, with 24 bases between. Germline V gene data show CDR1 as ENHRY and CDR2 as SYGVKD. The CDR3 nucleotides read TGTGCCATCAGGGATACTGAGGGGCTCAGCGACGTCACCGGGGAGCTGTTTTTT. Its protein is CAIRDTEGLSDVTGELFF.

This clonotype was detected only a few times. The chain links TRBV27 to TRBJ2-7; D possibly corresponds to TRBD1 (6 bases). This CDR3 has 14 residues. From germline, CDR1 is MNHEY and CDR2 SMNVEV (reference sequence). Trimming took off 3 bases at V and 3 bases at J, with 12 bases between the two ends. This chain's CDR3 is CASSLGTKIYEQYF. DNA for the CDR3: TGTGCCAGCAGTTTGGGGACAAAAATCTACGAGCAGTACTTC.

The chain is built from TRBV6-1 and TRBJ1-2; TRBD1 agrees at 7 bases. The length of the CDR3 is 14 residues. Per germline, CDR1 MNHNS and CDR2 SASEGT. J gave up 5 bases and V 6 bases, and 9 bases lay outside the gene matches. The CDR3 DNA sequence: TGTGCCAGCAGGAGGACAGGATCCCATTATGGCTACACCTTC. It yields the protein CASRRTGSHYGYTF.

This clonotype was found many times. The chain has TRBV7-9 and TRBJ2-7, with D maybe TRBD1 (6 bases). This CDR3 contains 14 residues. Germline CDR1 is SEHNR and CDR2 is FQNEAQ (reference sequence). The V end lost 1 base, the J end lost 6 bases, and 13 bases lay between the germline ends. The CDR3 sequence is CASSLGGRGGEQYF. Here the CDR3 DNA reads TGTGCCAGCAGCTTAGGAGGCAGGGGTGGCGAGCAGTACTTC.

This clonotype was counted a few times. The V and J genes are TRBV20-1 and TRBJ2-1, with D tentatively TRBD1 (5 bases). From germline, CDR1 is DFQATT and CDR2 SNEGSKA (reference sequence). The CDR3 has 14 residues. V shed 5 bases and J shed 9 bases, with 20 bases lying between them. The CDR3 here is CSAYFRGRGGEQFF. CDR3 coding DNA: TGCAGTGCTTATTTTAGGGGTAGGGGTGGTGAGCAGTTCTTC.

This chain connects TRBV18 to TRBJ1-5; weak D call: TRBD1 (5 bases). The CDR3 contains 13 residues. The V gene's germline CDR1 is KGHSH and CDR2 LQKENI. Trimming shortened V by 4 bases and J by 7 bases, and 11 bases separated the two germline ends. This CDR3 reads CASSQGFIQPQHF. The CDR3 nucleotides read TGTGCCAGCTCACAGGGGTTTATCCAGCCCCAGCATTTT. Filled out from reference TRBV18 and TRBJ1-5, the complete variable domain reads NAGVMQNPRHLVRRRGQEARLRCSPMKGHSHVYWYRQLPEEGLKFMVYLQKENIIDESGMPKERFSAEFPKEGPSILRIQQVVRGDSAAYFCASSQGFIQPQHFGDGTRLSIL.

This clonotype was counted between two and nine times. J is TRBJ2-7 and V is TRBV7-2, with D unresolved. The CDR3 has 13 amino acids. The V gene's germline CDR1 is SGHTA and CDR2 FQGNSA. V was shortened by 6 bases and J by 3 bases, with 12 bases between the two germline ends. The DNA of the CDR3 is TGTGCCAGCAGTTATAGGCGGAGCTACGAGCAGTACTTC. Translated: CASSYRRSYEQYF.

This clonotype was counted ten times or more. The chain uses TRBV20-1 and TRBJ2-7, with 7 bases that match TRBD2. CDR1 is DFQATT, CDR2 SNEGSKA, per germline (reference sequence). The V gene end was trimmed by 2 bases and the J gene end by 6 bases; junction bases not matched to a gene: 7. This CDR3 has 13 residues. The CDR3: CSARLYTSVEQYF. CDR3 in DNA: TGCAGTGCTAGATTATACACTAGCGTCGAGCAGTACTTC.

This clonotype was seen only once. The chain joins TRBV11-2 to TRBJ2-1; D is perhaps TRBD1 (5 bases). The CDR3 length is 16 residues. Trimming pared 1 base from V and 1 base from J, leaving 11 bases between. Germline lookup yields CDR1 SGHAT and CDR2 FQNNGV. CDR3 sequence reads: CASSLVSRQSYNEQFF. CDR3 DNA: TGTGCCAGCAGCTTAGTGTCGAGACAGTCCTACAATGAGCAGTTCTTC. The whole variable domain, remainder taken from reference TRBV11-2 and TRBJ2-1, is EAGVAQSPRYKIIEKRQSVAFWCNPISGHATLYWYQQILGQGPKLLIQFQNNGVVDDSQLPKDRFSAERLKGVDSTLKIQPAKLEDSAVYLCASSLVSRQSYNEQFFGPGTRLTVL.

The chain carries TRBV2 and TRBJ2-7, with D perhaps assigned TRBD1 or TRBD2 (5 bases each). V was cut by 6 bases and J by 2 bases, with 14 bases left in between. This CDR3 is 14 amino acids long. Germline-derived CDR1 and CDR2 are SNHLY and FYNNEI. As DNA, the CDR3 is TGTGCCAGCAGGACCGGGACCCAAACCTACGAGCAGTACTTC. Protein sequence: CASRTGTQTYEQYF.

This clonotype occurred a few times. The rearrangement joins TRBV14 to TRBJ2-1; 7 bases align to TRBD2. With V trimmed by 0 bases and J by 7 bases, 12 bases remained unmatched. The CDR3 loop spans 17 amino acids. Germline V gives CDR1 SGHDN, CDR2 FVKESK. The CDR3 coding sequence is TGTGCCAGCAGCCAAGATCGGCGGGAGTGGTATGGGAATGAGCAGTTCTTC. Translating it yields CASSQDRREWYGNEQFF.

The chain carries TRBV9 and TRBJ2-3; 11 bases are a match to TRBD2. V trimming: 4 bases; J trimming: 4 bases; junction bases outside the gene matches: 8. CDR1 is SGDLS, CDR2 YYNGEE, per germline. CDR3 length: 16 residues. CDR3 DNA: TGTGCCAGCAGCCTACAACTAGCGGGGGCCGCAGATACGCAGTATTTT. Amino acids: CASSLQLAGAADTQYF.

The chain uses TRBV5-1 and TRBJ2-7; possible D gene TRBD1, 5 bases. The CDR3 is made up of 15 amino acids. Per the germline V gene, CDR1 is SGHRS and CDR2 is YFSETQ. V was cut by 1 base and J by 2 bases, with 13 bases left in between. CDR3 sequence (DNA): TGCGCCAGCAGCTTGCAGGCAGGACAAACCTACGAGCAGTACTTC. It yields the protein CASSLQAGQTYEQYF.

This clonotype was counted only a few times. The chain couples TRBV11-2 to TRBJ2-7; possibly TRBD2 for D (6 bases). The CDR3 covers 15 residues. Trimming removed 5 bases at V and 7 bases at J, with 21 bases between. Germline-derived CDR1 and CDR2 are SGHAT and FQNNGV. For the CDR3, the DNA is TGTGCCAGCAGCACCACGAGGGTGGGGAGGTTGGAGCAGTACTTC. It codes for CASSTTRVGRLEQYF. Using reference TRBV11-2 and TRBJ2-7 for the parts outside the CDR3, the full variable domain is EAGVAQSPRYKIIEKRQSVAFWCNPISGHATLYWYQQILGQGPKLLIQFQNNGVVDDSQLPKDRFSAERLKGVDSTLKIQPAKLEDSAVYLCASSTTRVGRLEQYFGPGTRLTVT.

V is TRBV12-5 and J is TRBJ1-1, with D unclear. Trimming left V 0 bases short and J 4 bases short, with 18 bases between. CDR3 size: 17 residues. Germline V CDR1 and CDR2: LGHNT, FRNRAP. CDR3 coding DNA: TGTGCTAGTGGTTTGGTATTCTTTGGCGGCAACAGCACTGAAGCTTTCTTT. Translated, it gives CASGLVFFGGNSTEAFF.

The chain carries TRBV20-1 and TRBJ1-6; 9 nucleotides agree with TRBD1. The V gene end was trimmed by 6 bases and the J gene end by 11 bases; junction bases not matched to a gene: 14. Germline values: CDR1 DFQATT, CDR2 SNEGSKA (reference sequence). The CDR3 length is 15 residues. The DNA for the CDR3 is TGCAGTGCAAAGCCGGGACAGGGTTTTGGAACACCCCTCCACTTT. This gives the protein CSAKPGQGFGTPLHF.

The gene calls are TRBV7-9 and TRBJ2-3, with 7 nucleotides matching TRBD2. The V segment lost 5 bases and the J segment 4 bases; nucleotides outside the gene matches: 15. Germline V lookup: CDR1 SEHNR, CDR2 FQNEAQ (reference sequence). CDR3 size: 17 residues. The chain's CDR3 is CASSRGLGGRGADTQYF. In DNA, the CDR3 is TGTGCCAGCAGCCGGGGTCTAGGCGGGAGAGGTGCAGATACGCAGTATTTT.

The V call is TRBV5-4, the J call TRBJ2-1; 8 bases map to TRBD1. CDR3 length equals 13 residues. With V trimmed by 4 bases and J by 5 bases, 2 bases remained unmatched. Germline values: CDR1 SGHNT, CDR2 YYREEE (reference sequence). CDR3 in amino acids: CASSKTGDNEQFF. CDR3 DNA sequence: TGTGCCAGCAGCAAGACAGGGGACAATGAGCAGTTCTTC.

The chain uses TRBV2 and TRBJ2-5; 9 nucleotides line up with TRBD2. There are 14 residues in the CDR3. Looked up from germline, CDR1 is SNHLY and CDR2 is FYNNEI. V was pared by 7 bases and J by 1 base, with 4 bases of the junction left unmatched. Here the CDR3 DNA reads TGTGCCAGCATTCGACTAGCGGTCCAAGAGACCCAGTACTTC. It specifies CASIRLAVQETQYF.

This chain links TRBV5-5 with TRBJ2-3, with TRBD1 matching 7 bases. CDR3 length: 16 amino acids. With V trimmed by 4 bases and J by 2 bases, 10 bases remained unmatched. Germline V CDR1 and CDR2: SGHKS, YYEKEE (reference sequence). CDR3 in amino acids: CASSLGTAASTDTQYF. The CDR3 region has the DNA TGTGCCAGCAGCCTAGGGACAGCAGCCTCCACAGATACGCAGTATTTT.

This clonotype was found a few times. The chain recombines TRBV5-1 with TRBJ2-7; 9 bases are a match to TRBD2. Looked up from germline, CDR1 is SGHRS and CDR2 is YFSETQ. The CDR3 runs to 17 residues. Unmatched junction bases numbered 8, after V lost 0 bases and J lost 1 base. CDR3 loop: CASSLALAGRGSYEQYF. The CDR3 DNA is TGCGCCAGCAGCTTGGCTCTAGCGGGAAGGGGTTCCTACGAGCAGTACTTC.